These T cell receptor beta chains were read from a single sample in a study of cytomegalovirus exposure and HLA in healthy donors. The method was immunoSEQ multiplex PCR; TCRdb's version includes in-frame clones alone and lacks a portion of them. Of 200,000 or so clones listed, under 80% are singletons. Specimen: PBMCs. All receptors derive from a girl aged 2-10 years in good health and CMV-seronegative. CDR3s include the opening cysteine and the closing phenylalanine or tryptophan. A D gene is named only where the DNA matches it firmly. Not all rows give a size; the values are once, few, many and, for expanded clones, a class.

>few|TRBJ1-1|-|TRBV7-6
TGTGCCAGCAGCGTGGACACGAACACTGAAGCTTTCTTT
CASSVDTNTEAFF
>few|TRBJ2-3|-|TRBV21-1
TGTGCCAGCAGCAAAAAGGATCAGCTAGGCACAGATACGCAGTATTTT
CASSKKDQLGTDTQYF
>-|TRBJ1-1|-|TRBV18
TGTGCCAGCTCACCACCGGGGAGGGAGGGCCATGAAGCTTTCTTT
CASSPPGREGHEAFF
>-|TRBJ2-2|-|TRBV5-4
TGTGCCAGCAGCTTGGCAACAGGCACCGGGGAGCTGTTTTTT
CASSLATGTGELFF
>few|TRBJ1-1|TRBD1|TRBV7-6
TGTGCCAGCAGCCATGACAGGGGAGCCGAAGCTTTCTTT
CASSHDRGAEAFF
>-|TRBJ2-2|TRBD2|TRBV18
TGTGCCAGCTCACCACCTACTAGCGGGAGAACCGGGGAGCTGTTTTTT
CASSPPTSGRTGELFF
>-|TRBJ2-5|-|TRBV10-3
TGTGCCATCAGATCTACGACAGGTGGTCAAGAGACCCAGTACTTC
CAIRSTTGGQETQYF
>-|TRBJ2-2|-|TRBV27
TGTGCCAGCAGTAGAGTTTACACCGGGGAGCTGTTTTTT
CASSRVYTGELFF
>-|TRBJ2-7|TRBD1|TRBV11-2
TGTGCCAGCAGCTTAGTAAAGGGGGCGGGTACGTACGAGCAGTACTTC
CASSLVKGAGTYEQYF
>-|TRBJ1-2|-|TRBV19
TGTGCCAGTAGTCCGAAAGGGGGTCAACATGGCTACACCTTC
CASSPKGGQHGYTF
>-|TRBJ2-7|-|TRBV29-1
TGCAGCGTTCGGAGGGGGCACGAGCAGTACTTC
CSVRRGHEQYF
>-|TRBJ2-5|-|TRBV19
TGTGCCAGTAGCCCTTCAGGGGAAGAGACCCAGTACTTC
CASSPSGEETQYF
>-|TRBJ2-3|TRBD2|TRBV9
TGTGCCAGCGCCGGAGCGGGGGCCGTCACAGATACGCAGTATTTT
CASAGAGAVTDTQYF
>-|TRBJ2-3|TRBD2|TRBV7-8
TGTGCCAGCAGCTTAACCAGCGGGAGAACAGATACGCAGTATTTT
CASSLTSGRTDTQYF
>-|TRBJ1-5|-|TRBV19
TGTGCCAGTAGTGAAACCGGGAAGAATCAGCCCCAGCATTTT
CASSETGKNQPQHF
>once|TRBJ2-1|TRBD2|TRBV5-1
TGCGCCAGCAGCTTCGTAGCGGGTCCGGGGACGGGTGAGCAGTTCTTC
CASSFVAGPGTGEQFF
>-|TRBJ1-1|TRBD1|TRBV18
TGTGCCAGCTCACCGCCTAACAGGGGGCGATACACTGAAGCTTTCTTT
CASSPPNRGRYTEAFF
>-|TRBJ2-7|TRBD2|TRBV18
TGTGCCAGCTCACCAACGGGGACTAGCGGGAACCACGAGCAGTACTTC
CASSPTGTSGNHEQYF
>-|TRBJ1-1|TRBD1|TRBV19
TGTGGAGTTGCCGCGTTTGCAGGGGGTGACGAAGCTTTCTTT
CGVAAFAGGDEAFF
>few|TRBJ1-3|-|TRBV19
TGTGCCAGTAGTGACATACCTGGAAACACCATATATTTT
CASSDIPGNTIYF
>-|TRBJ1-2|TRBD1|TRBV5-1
TGCGCCAGCAGTTACAAGCAGGGGGCAGTGGACTATGGCTACACCTTC
CASSYKQGAVDYGYTF
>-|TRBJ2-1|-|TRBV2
TGTGCCAGCAGTGACTCGGGGTGGGGCTACAATGAGCAGTTCTTC
CASSDSGWGYNEQFF
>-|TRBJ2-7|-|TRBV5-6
TGTGCCAGCAGCTTGTCACCGGACAGTTTTTACGAGCAGTACTTC
CASSLSPDSFYEQYF
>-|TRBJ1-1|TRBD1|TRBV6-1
TGTGCCAGCAGTGCTTGGGTGACAGGGCCGATAGCGACTGAAGCTTTCTTT
CASSAWVTGPIATEAFF
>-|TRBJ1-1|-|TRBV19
TGTGCCAGTCGCTCTACATCGGGGAGAACTGAAGCTTTCTTT
CASRSTSGRTEAFF
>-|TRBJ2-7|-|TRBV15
TGTGCCACCAGCAGAGACAGGGGTACCTACGAGCAGTACTTC
CATSRDRGTYEQYF
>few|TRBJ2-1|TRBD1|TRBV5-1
TGCGCCAGCAGCTCCCTGACAGGGGGCCCCCATGAGCAGTTCTTC
CASSSLTGGPHEQFF
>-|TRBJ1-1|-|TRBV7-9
TGTGCCAGCAGGGGGACTGTTGAACTAAACACTGAAGCTTTCTTT
CASRGTVELNTEAFF
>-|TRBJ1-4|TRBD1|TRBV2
TGTGCCAGCAGGGATAGGACAGGGGCCGAAAAACTGTTTTTT
CASRDRTGAEKLFF
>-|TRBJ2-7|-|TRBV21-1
TGTGCCAGCAGCGAGGGAGGGAGGGAGAGGGGCTACGAGCAGTACTTC
CASSEGGRERGYEQYF
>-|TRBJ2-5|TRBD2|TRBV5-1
TGCGCCAGCGGACTAGCGGGGGAAGAGACCCAGTACTTC
CASGLAGEETQYF
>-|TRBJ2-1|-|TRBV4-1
TGCGCCAGCAGCTTAAGGGTCGAGGGCCTAATCGAGGAGCAGTTCTTC
CASSLRVEGLIEEQFF
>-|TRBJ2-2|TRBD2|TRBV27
TGTGCCAGCAGTTTTCGAGGGGGACTAGCCTTCGGGGAGCTGTTTTTT
CASSFRGGLAFGELFF
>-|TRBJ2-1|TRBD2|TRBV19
TGTGCCAGTAGTCTAGGGCGGGGGAGTTACAATGAGCAGTTCTTC
CASSLGRGSYNEQFF
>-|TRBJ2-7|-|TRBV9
TGTGCCAGCAGCGTAGGGCGGGATTACTCCTACGAGCAGTACTTC
CASSVGRDYSYEQYF
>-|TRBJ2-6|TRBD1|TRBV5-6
TGTGCCAGCAGCTCCGACAGGGGGGCCGGGGCCAACGTCCTGACTTTC
CASSSDRGAGANVLTF
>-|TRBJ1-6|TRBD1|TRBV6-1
TGTGCCAGCAGTGATGGGGACAGGGGGAGTTCACCCCTCCACTTT
CASSDGDRGSSPLHF
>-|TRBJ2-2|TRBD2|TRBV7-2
TGTGCCAGCAGCTCCCGACTAGCGGGGATGAACACCGGGGAGCTGTTTTTT
CASSSRLAGMNTGELFF
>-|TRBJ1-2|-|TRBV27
TGTGCCAGCAGTCATACGGACGGGATCAACTATGGCTACACCTTC
CASSHTDGINYGYTF
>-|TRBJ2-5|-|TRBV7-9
TGTGCCAGCAGCTTCAGACAGGCCGCTCGGTACCAAGAGACCCAGTACTTC
CASSFRQAARYQETQYF